This record looks at one T cell receptor beta chain sequence and its context. Its antigen has not been determined. No base qualities exist here, and no much larger clone lies one base off it. The library relied on the immunoSEQ multiplex PCR assay. DNA from the cultured and isolated CD4+ T cells underwent TCR beta CDR3 sequencing. As for how the authors treated the data: Non-productive TCR sequences were discarded, and reads were trimmed to the CDR3 region, with only CDR3s of 7 or more amino acids retained. The MANAFEST web app was used to pick out antigen-specific clonotypes by comparing their expansion in peptide wells with that in reference cultures. Positive clones required FDR<0.05 expansion versus reference and all other wells, odds ratio above 5, and frequency above 0.1% in two replicate wells. Clonotypes significantly expanded in SARS-CoV-2 spike wells and in at least one common cold coronavirus spike condition were defined as cross-reactive. CDR3 similarity was assessed by Levenshtein distance using the stringdist R package, and unrooted trees were constructed with ape in R 3.6.1. The source is immuneACCESS, and TCRdb retained only in-frame sequences with V and J called. Part of the clones is not carried over; for the studies checked, unresolved V genes explain less than half of this, and the remainder is unexplained. V and J calls and clone size are as listed in that table; D and trimming were resolved from the DNA. The sample includes roughly 30,000 clones, with approximately 73% observed a single time. The ten biggest clones cover around 30% of the sample.

This sample stems from a study of vaccination effects on CD4 cells after COVID-19 (dated by TCRdb to the early 2020s). About the investigation overall: Two doses of either the BNT162b2 or the mRNA-1273 mRNA SARS-CoV-2 vaccine were administered to participants. The study compared SARS-CoV-2 spike-specific CD4+ TCR repertoires before and after mRNA vaccination in COVID-19 convalescent patients and infection-naive vaccine recipients. The full study included around nine COVID-19 convalescent patients and several SARS-CoV-2-naive healthy vaccine recipients. The Oncomine TCR Beta short-read assay on an Illumina iSeq 100 was used to sequence cultures from other donors in the study.

To identify antigen-specific CD4+ T cell clonotypes by their expansion, the ViraFEST assay first stimulated PBMC with viral peptide pools and then applied TCR sequencing. After approximately 11 days of culture, CD4+ T cells were isolated with the EasySep CD4+ T cell isolation kit. Healthy vaccine recipients had no prior SARS-CoV-2 infection, confirmed by negative nucleocapsid antibodies before and after vaccination. Each well held some 1.9 million PBMC cultured in IMDM containing around 5% human AB serum, roughly 9.6 IU/ml IL-2 and gentamicin, along with 8 to 10 ug/ml peptides. Half of the culture medium was replaced with fresh IL-2-containing medium on days 3 and 7. Each peptide stimulation condition was cultured in triplicate wells unless otherwise noted. PBMC were separated from whole blood using Ficoll-Paque Plus gradient centrifugation and were then either cryopreserved at -140C or used fresh. The overlapping peptide pools covered the spike proteins of SARS-CoV-2 and of the common cold coronaviruses HCoV-NL63, HCoV-OC43 and HCoV-229E. Genomic DNA was extracted from cultured CD4+ T cells with the QIAamp micro DNA kit.

General findings and caveats noted by the study authors: In healthy vaccine recipients, vaccine-induced clones were almost all SARS-CoV-2 mono-reactive, with only 1 of 255 cross-reactive with common cold coronaviruses. Clones induced by infection and clones induced by vaccination both contracted markedly at late timepoints after vaccination, which fits with T cell responses waning over time. Limitations of the study were the small number of convalescent patients and the absence of early post-infection timepoints.

The germline V gene encodes CDR1 SEHNR and CDR2 FQNEAQ (reference sequence). Including cysteine and phenylalanine, the CDR3 has 15 amino acids. Just the 45-base CDR3 DNA is kept, in frame starting at base 1. The junction shows trimming of 1 base on V and 1 base on J, plus 7 bases between the germline ends. The chain is encoded by TRBV7-9 joined to TRBJ2-2, with the D gene uncertain. This TCR was sampled from a human donor who received a COVID-19 vaccine. The material was CD4+ T cells from PBMCs cultured with HCoV-OC43 spike peptides, obtained before COVID-19 vaccination. Taken with the paper, the label for cell subset or site translates to: HCoV-OC43 spike overlapping peptide pool stimulation. DNA sequence: TGTGCCAGCAGCTTAGGGCCGATGAACACCGGGGAGCTGTTTTTT. Its protein product is CASSLGPMNTGELFF. The CDR3 plus the reference TRBV7-9 and TRBJ2-2 genes for the other parts give the full variable domain: DTGVSQNPRHKITKRGQNVTFRCDPISEHNRLYWYRQTLGQGPEFLTYFQNEAQLEKSRLLSDRFSAERPKGSFSTLEIQRTEQGDSAMYLCASSLGPMNTGELFFGEGSRLTVL.